Following are 26 T cell receptor beta chains from one sample sequenced in a study of shared clonotypes between healthy human individuals (TCRdb year 2020). Library construction relied on the immunoSEQ multiplex PCR assay. This immuneACCESS table, as held by TCRdb, lists in-frame sequences with V and J called but not all clones. Of the missing ones, under half trace to an unresolved V gene in checked studies; the others have no known cause. Across this sample there are more than 2 million clones, with about 94% seen only once. The ten largest make up 0.85% to 1.2% of the sample. CD8 naive samples were CD45RO-negative cells positively selected for CCR7, giving a CD45RA+CCR7+ population that excluded TemRA cells. The sample comprised naive CD8+ T cells sorted from blood. The cell subset or site label, read with the paper, signifies: CD45RA+CCR7+. The receptor set was obtained from a man aged 18 to 30 in good health.

The chain combines TRBV9 with TRBJ1-2, with 8 nucleotides matching TRBD1. Germline V gene data show CDR1 as SGDLS and CDR2 as YYNGEE. This CDR3 is built from 14 residues. The junction had 2 bases not matched to a gene; V was cut back by 0 bases and J by 4 bases. The CDR3 reads CASSVAGTGYGYTF. CDR3 bases: TGTGCCAGCAGCGTAGCCGGGACAGGCTATGGCTACACCTTC. Complete variable domain (other parts from reference TRBV9 and TRBJ1-2): DSGVTQTPKHLITATGQRVTLRCSPRSGDLSVYWYQQSLDQGLQFLIQYYNGEERAKGNILERFSAQQFPDLHSELNLSSLELGDSALYFCASSVAGTGYGYTFGSGTRLTVV.

J is TRBJ2-7 and V is TRBV5-1; D call uncertain. Trimming left V 3 bases short and J 1 base short, with 11 bases between. The CDR3 extends over 14 amino acids. Germline lookup yields CDR1 SGHRS and CDR2 YFSETQ. The DNA for the CDR3 is TGCGCCAGCAGCTACCGGACGGAATCCTACGAGCAGTACTTC. Translating gives CASSYRTESYEQYF.

In regard to this clone: Other DNA sequences of this sample code for an identical CDR3. This rearrangement joins TRBV11-2 to TRBJ2-7, with 8 nucleotides matching TRBD1. V lost 3 bases to trimming and J lost 4 bases; unmatched junction nucleotides: 2. The CDR3 totals 13 residues. CDR1 SGHAT and CDR2 FQNNGV come from the germline V gene. The CDR3 nucleotides read TGTGCCAGCAGCTTTGGACAGGGTTACGAGCAGTACTTC. Protein: CASSFGQGYEQYF.

The J gene is TRBJ2-7, the V gene TRBV5-5; D not resolved. Germline loops: CDR1 SGHKS, CDR2 YYEKEE (reference sequence). V was trimmed by 2 bases and J by 5 bases, leaving 11 bases between them. The CDR3 spans 13 residues. The DNA for the CDR3 is TGTGCCAGCAGCTTTTCGGTTTCCCACGAGCAGTACTTC. Its translation is CASSFSVSHEQYF.

The rearrangement links TRBV28 to TRBJ1-2; D not resolved. Germline CDR1 and CDR2: MDHEN and SYDVKM. CDR3 size: 15 residues. Trimming took 10 bases from V and 2 from J, leaving 20 bases between them. CDR3 loop: CATQTRPETNYGYTF. CDR3 DNA sequence: TGTGCCACCCAGACCCGGCCAGAGACAAACTATGGCTACACCTTC.

The gene calls are TRBV18 and TRBJ1-4, with D unresolved. The CDR3 sequence is 15 residues long. V dropped 6 bases and J dropped 3 bases, with 14 bases sitting between them. The germline CDR1 and CDR2 sequences are KGHSH and LQKENI. CDR3 amino acids: CASSHGESSNEKLFF. DNA for the CDR3: TGTGCCAGCTCCCACGGGGAATCATCTAATGAAAAACTGTTTTTT.

The V and J genes are TRBV4-1 and TRBJ2-7, with 7 bases aligning to TRBD2. The V segment lost 3 bases and the J segment 0 bases; nucleotides outside the gene matches: 5. CDR1 and CDR2 (germline): MGHRA, YSYEKL. The CDR3 is 15 residues long. In nucleotides, the CDR3 is TGCGCCAGCAGCCATACCGGCGGGAGCTCCTACGAGCAGTACTTC. Protein sequence: CASSHTGGSSYEQYF.

V is TRBV4-1 and J is TRBJ2-7; 8 positions agree with TRBD2. The germline gives CDR1 MGHRA, CDR2 YSYEKL. J was trimmed by 3 bases and V by 2 bases; bases with no gene match: 6. The CDR3 consists of 15 residues. In nucleotides, the CDR3 is TGCGCCAGCAGCCAACTCGACAGCGGGGGCTACGAGCAGTACTTC. Amino acids: CASSQLDSGGYEQYF.

The table lists this clone with a few counts. At the DNA level, this CDR3 is encoded by other sequences in the same sample as well. The rearrangement joins TRBV9 to TRBJ2-7; TRBD1 agrees at 9 bases. This CDR3 has 14 residues. Germline assignment: CDR1 SGDLS and CDR2 YYNGEE. Trimming removed 4 bases from V and 2 bases from J; junction bases left unmatched: 4. DNA of the CDR3: TGTGCCAGCAGCCCAGGGACAGGGACCTACGAGCAGTACTTC. Translation gives CASSPGTGTYEQYF.

This chain links TRBV4-3 with TRBJ2-7; tentative D call: TRBD2 (6 bases). The CDR3 is 17 residues long. Germline lookup yields CDR1 LGHNA and CDR2 YSLEER. Trimming stripped 0 bases from V and 5 bases from J, with 20 bases between. The CDR3 sequence: CASSQDGLGAGSNEQYF. The CDR3 bases are TGCGCCAGCAGCCAAGATGGTCTTGGGGCGGGATCGAACGAGCAGTACTTC.

The chain joins TRBV4-1 to TRBJ2-3; TRBD2 aligns across 9 bases. CDR3 length: 17 residues. V was pared by 6 bases and J by 4 bases, with 14 bases of the junction left unmatched. In germline, CDR1 is MGHRA, CDR2 YSYEKL. CDR3 sequence: CASRSGGLERGSDTQYF. CDR3 coding DNA: TGCGCCAGCAGGAGCGGGGGGTTAGAGCGTGGTTCAGATACGCAGTATTTT.

This chain links TRBV10-1 with TRBJ1-3; 8 bases map to TRBD1. Germline V CDR1 and CDR2: WNHNN, SYGVQD (reference sequence). Trimming at V came to 0 bases and at J to 0 bases, leaving 4 bases not matched to a gene. The length of the CDR3 is 17 residues. The CDR3 DNA reads as TGCGCCAGCAGTGAGTCCTGGGACAGGACCTCTGGAAACACCATATATTTT. Translation: CASSESWDRTSGNTIYF.

V is TRBV27 and J is TRBJ2-3; the D gene is possibly TRBD1 (5 bases). The V and J ends lost 6 bases and 4 bases respectively, with 17 bases between them. The CDR3 consists of 15 residues. Looked up from germline, CDR1 is MNHEY and CDR2 is SMNVEV (reference sequence). The CDR3: CASRRQIPVADTQYF. The CDR3 DNA follows: TGTGCCAGCAGGAGACAGATACCGGTCGCAGATACGCAGTATTTT.

The rearrangement links TRBV29-1 to TRBJ2-7, with D possibly being TRBD1 (5 bases). From germline, CDR1 is SQVTM and CDR2 ANQGSEA. V shed 6 bases and J shed 0 bases, with 12 bases lying between them. This CDR3 has 13 residues. The CDR3 sequence: CSVAPTVSYEQYF. The CDR3 DNA is TGCAGCGTCGCTCCGACAGTCTCCTACGAGCAGTACTTC.

This rearrangement joins TRBV7-8 to TRBJ2-3; perhaps TRBD1 as D (5 bases). V lost 1 base, J lost 3 bases, and 14 bases lay in between. The CDR3 has 16 amino acids. Germline lookup yields CDR1 SGHVS and CDR2 FQNEAQ. The CDR3 bases are TGTGCCAGCAGCTTAGTTTTTCAGGGAAGGACAGATACGCAGTATTTT. Translated, it gives CASSLVFQGRTDTQYF.

Notes on this clone: Additional DNA sequences in this sample encode the identical CDR3. The chain employs TRBV28 and TRBJ2-7; maybe TRBD2 (5 bases). The V and J ends lost 6 bases and 1 base respectively, with 10 bases between them. The germline gives CDR1 MDHEN, CDR2 SYDVKM. The CDR3 covers 13 residues. CDR3 sequence reads: CASSSGISYEQYF. CDR3 coding DNA: TGTGCCAGCAGCTCCGGGATATCCTACGAGCAGTACTTC.

This rearrangement joins TRBV11-2 to TRBJ2-5; D gene uncertain. Germline V lookup: CDR1 SGHAT, CDR2 FQNNGV. V dropped 1 base and J dropped 1 base, with 10 bases sitting between them. CDR3 length equals 15 residues. CDR3 amino acids: CASSLGWVSQETQYF. CDR3 bases: TGTGCCAGCAGCTTAGGATGGGTATCCCAAGAGACCCAGTACTTC.

The rearrangement uses TRBV4-1 and TRBJ2-7; the match to TRBD2 covers 8 bases. The CDR3 is 15 amino acids. Germline CDR1 is MGHRA and CDR2 is YSYEKL. V dropped 2 bases and J dropped 1; count of bases not matched to a gene: 4. In DNA form, the CDR3 reads TGCGCCAGCAGCCAAAAACTAGCGGAGTCCTACGAGCAGTACTTC. Translated: CASSQKLAESYEQYF.

V is TRBV7-2 and J is TRBJ2-5, with TRBD2 as a possible D gene (5 bases). The CDR3 spans 14 residues. Germline CDR1 SGHTA, CDR2 FQGNSA. Deletions cut 2 bases from V and 4 bases from J, with 11 bases between. In DNA, the CDR3 is TGTGCCAGCAGCTTAACGCGGACTTTAGAGACCCAGTACTTC. This translates into CASSLTRTLETQYF.

V and J are TRBV9 and TRBJ1-1; 8 bases map to TRBD1. Germline CDR1 reads SGDLS; CDR2 reads YYNGEE. V was clipped by 1 base and J by 8 bases; unmatched bases: 4. This CDR3 region has 13 residues. The chain's CDR3 is CASSVQGAAEAFF. Written as DNA, the CDR3 is TGTGCCAGCAGCGTACAGGGGGCTGCGGAAGCTTTCTTT.

The V and J genes are TRBV7-2 and TRBJ1-6; D is undetermined. Germline V CDR1 and CDR2: SGHTA, FQGNSA. Trimming shortened V by 2 bases and J by 6 bases, and 14 bases separated the two germline ends. The CDR3 runs to 16 residues. In DNA, the CDR3 is TGTGCCAGCAGCTTACTCCTTACAGTACTTAATTCACCCCTCCACTTT. It yields the protein CASSLLLTVLNSPLHF.

The chain carries TRBV29-1 and TRBJ2-5, with TRBD2 matching over 8 bases. This CDR3 contains 11 residues. V was clipped by 6 bases and J by 9 bases; unmatched bases: 6. The germline V gene encodes CDR1 SQVTM and CDR2 ANQGSEA. The CDR3 protein is CSVTTAGAQYF. The CDR3 DNA reads as TGCAGCGTGACCACAGCGGGGGCCCAGTACTTC.

This clone was seen a handful of times. Other DNA sequences in this specimen translate into the identical CDR3. The chain joins TRBV11-2 to TRBJ1-1; no firm D call. The CDR3 covers 13 residues. The V gene's germline CDR1 is SGHAT and CDR2 FQNNGV. With 1 base removed from V and 0 bases from J, the gap between germline ends came to 3 bases. The CDR3: CASSLGLNTEAFF. As DNA, the CDR3 is TGTGCCAGCAGCTTAGGATTGAACACTGAAGCTTTCTTT.

The rearrangement uses TRBV9 and TRBJ1-2, with no clear D. Trimming took 0 bases from V and 4 from J, leaving 19 bases between them. The germline CDR1 and CDR2 sequences are SGDLS and YYNGEE. The CDR3 runs to 17 residues. In nucleotides, the CDR3 is TGTGCCAGCAGCGTAGTTTTCGGCCAGGAAGTGGGCTATGGCTACACCTTC. It specifies CASSVVFGQEVGYGYTF.

The chain joins TRBV9 to TRBJ2-7; 7 bases match TRBD2. Unmatched junction bases numbered 6, after V lost 3 bases and J lost 0 bases. CDR1 is SGDLS and CDR2 is YYNGEE in the germline V gene. This CDR3 is 15 amino acids long. CDR3 protein: CASSALAGRSYEQYF. CDR3 DNA: TGTGCCAGCAGCGCATTAGCGGGTCGCTCCTACGAGCAGTACTTC.

The chain employs TRBV4-1 and TRBJ1-4; the D is unclear. Germline V gene data show CDR1 as MGHRA and CDR2 as YSYEKL. The CDR3 totals 15 residues. The V gene lost 0 bases and the J gene lost 5 bases, with 10 bases spanning the gap. CDR3 nucleotides: TGCGCCAGCAGCCAAGAAGGGAAGGTAAATGAAAAACTGTTTTTT. Amino acid sequence: CASSQEGKVNEKLFF.